The clone carrying this T cell receptor beta chain was seen more than once but under ten times. These data are taken from a study of identical twins. TCRdb independently ran MiXCR on the 5' RACE reads; one entry per CDR3 protein. The sample contains about 530,000 distinct CDR3 sequences, nearly 15% of which appear only once. V was pared by 8 bases and J by 4 bases, with 14 bases between. The CDR3 consists of 13 residues. The germline V gene has CDR1 MNHNS and CDR2 SASEGT. These data were also filed under a second study, of yellow fever vaccine responses in identical twins.

The chain joins TRBV6-1 to TRBJ1-1; a weak D match, TRBD1 (5 bases). This TCR derives from a woman in her late teens or twenties in good health. The specimen sequenced was CD4+ T cells sorted from blood. CDR3 bases: TGTGCCAGCCGCGGGGGGGGAGTCACTGAAGCTTTCTTT. Translating it yields CASRGGGVTEAFF.